The present T cell receptor beta chain was sequenced within a study of blood T cell repertoires in COVID-19. Study-wide context: PBMCs, B-cell-depleted T cells, or T cells were the source of the cDNA or gDNA that made up the material.

In the source study's methods: Nucleated cell number was recorded as an estimate derived from reference gene primer amplification. Assay: immunoSEQ multiplex PCR; the TCRdb copy retains only in-frame clones and omits some. V, J and clone size derive from that table, while D and trimming were established from the DNA sequence. Among 250,000 or so clones listed, approximately 86% were seen once. Germline V gene data show CDR1 as ENHRY and CDR2 as SYGVKD. The CDR3 is 14 amino acids. V lost 10 bases, J lost 0 bases, and 5 bases stayed unmatched. The sequenced sample was peripheral blood. The TCR comes from a woman in her 70s with active or convalescent COVID-19. The chain has TRBV10-3 and TRBJ1-2, with 10 bases matching TRBD1. Here the CDR3 reads CATGQGTPNYGYTF. For the CDR3, the DNA is TGTGCCACGGGACAGGGGACTCCTAACTATGGCTACACCTTC.